The 18 T cell receptor beta chains reported below all come from one sample, sequenced in a study of blood T cell repertoires in COVID-19. Sequencing used immunoSEQ multiplex PCR; TCRdb keeps in-frame clones, though not all of them. The data show 150,000 to 200,000 clones, roughly 76% seen once. Sequencing used peripheral blood. The receptors shown here come from a woman older than 75 with COVID-19, enrolled during active disease.

The gene calls are TRBV5-6 and TRBJ2-4, with a weak D call TRBD1 (5 bases). V gave up 2 bases and J gave up 1 base, with 22 bases separating them. The CDR3 totals 19 residues. Germline V gene data show CDR1 as SGHDT and CDR2 as YYEEEE. The CDR3 DNA is TGTGCCAGCAGCTTTCGCAACCTGACAGCAATTTTGGCCAAAAACATTCAGTACTTC. It translates to CASSFRNLTAILAKNIQYF. Full variable domain (remainder filled in from reference TRBV5-6 and TRBJ2-4): DAGVTQSPTHLIKTRGQQVTLRCSPKSGHDTVSWYQQALGQGPQFIFQYYEEEERQRGNFPDRFSGHQFPNYSSELNVNALLLGDSALYLCASSFRNLTAILAKNIQYFGAGTRLSVL.

This clone was observed a few times. The DNA for the CDR3 is TGTGCCAGCTCACCGGCCCCGTTGCCGTGGAGGGAAAAACTGTTTTTT. It is translated as CASSPAPLPWREKLFF. This sequence joins TRBV18 and TRBJ1-4; unclear D gene. The germline V gene encodes CDR1 KGHSH and CDR2 LQKENI. The CDR3 is 16 residues long. Trimming took off 3 bases at V and 8 bases at J, with 19 bases between the two ends. The full variable domain, with the rest looked up from reference TRBV18 and TRBJ1-4, is NAGVMQNPRHLVRRRGQEARLRCSPMKGHSHVYWYRQLPEEGLKFMVYLQKENIIDESGMPKERFSAEFPKEGPSILRIQQVVRGDSAAYFCASSPAPLPWREKLFFGSGTQLSVL.

The gene calls are TRBV11-2 and TRBJ2-7, with 11 positions matching TRBD2. V dropped 6 bases and J dropped 6; count of bases not matched to a gene: 7. This CDR3 has 14 amino acids. In germline, CDR1 is SGHAT, CDR2 FQNNGV. The CDR3 DNA is TGTGCCAGCAGACCGGGACTAGCGGACGGCGAGCAGTACTTC. Encoded protein: CASRPGLADGEQYF.

This clone was observed a single time. The chain has TRBV27 and TRBJ1-1; TRBD1 matches 10 bases. V dropped 7 bases and J dropped 0; count of bases not matched to a gene: 5. Germline assignment: CDR1 MNHEY and CDR2 SMNVEV (reference sequence). This CDR3 has 15 residues. This chain's CDR3 is CASTDRGHMNTEAFF. In DNA form, the CDR3 reads TGTGCCAGCACCGACAGGGGGCACATGAACACTGAAGCTTTCTTT.

The gene calls are TRBV27 and TRBJ1-2; D gene uncertain. The CDR3 is 15 residues long. V dropped 8 bases and J dropped 8 bases, with 24 bases sitting between them. The germline CDR1 and CDR2 sequences are MNHEY and SMNVEV (reference sequence). CDR3 sequence (DNA): TGTGCCAGCCTGGCGAACAGCCACTTTATGTCGGGCTACACCTTC. Its translation: CASLANSHFMSGYTF.

V and J are TRBV7-2 and TRBJ2-7, with 8 positions matching TRBD2. The CDR3 length is 15 residues. V trimming: 1 base; J trimming: 4 bases; junction bases outside the gene matches: 6. Germline CDR1 SGHTA, CDR2 FQGNSA. CDR3 amino acids: CASSLVGGGFYEQYF. CDR3 DNA sequence: TGTGCCAGCAGCTTAGTCGGCGGGGGGTTTTACGAGCAGTACTTC.

This chain uses TRBV4-1 with TRBJ2-7; 10 bases map to TRBD1. The V gene's germline CDR1 is MGHRA and CDR2 YSYEKL. J was trimmed by 5 bases and V by 4 bases; bases with no gene match: 8. The CDR3 runs 15 residues. The DNA of the CDR3 is TGCGCCAGCAGCCTACTCGGACAGGGGGTCGACGAGCAGTACTTC. Encoded protein: CASSLLGQGVDEQYF.

The V call is TRBV7-9, the J call TRBJ2-1, with a weak D call TRBD1 (6 bases). Germline V gene data show CDR1 as SEHNR and CDR2 as FQNEAQ (reference sequence). This CDR3 comprises 15 residues. With 4 bases removed from V and 1 base from J, the gap between germline ends came to 11 bases. The DNA for the CDR3 is TGTGCCAGCAGCTCCTACAGGGATTCCTACAATGAGCAGTTCTTC. Protein: CASSSYRDSYNEQFF.

The chain links TRBV6-1 to TRBJ1-1; D remains unclear. Germline assignment: CDR1 MNHNS and CDR2 SASEGT. Deletions cut 0 bases from V and 0 bases from J, with 8 bases between. The CDR3 loop spans 15 amino acids. The CDR3 DNA reads as TGTGCCAGCAGTGAAGCGAGGCTGCTGAACACTGAAGCTTTCTTT. Its protein product is CASSEARLLNTEAFF.

Only one count was recorded for this clone. This chain joins TRBV2 and TRBJ2-1; no clear D gene. This CDR3 spans 15 amino acids. Germline CDR1 reads SNHLY; CDR2 reads FYNNEI. Trimming removed 3 bases from V and 2 bases from J, with 11 bases in between. The CDR3 bases are TGTGCCAGCAGTGAGTGGCAGGCCACCTACAATGAGCAGTTCTTC. It yields the protein CASSEWQATYNEQFF. The whole variable domain, remainder taken from reference TRBV2 and TRBJ2-1, is EPEVTQTPSHQVTQMGQEVILRCVPISNHLYFYWYRQILGQKVEFLVSFYNNEISEKSEIFDDQFSVERPDGSNFTLKIRSTKLEDSAMYFCASSEWQATYNEQFFGPGTRLTVL.

This clone occurred once. This chain joins TRBV2 and TRBJ1-2; unclear D gene. V lost 3 bases and J lost 6, with 11 bases in between. The CDR3 consists of 13 residues. CDR1 SNHLY and CDR2 FYNNEI come from the germline V gene. This CDR3 is CASSDRGRDGYTF. The CDR3 DNA follows: TGTGCCAGCAGTGACCGAGGGCGGGATGGCTACACCTTC.

The rearrangement joins TRBV6-2 or TRBV6-3 to TRBJ2-7; D possibly corresponds to TRBD2 (5 bases). Germline CDR1 reads MNHEY; CDR2 reads SVGEGT. This CDR3 has 15 residues. The V and J ends lost 3 bases and 4 bases respectively, with 16 bases between them. CDR3 nucleotides: TGTGCCAGCAGTTATTCCTCACCCGGGATTTACGAGCAGTACTTC. This gives the protein CASSYSSPGIYEQYF.

The genes are TRBV19 and TRBJ1-2; no definite D call. The CDR3 is made up of 11 amino acids. Trimming took 5 bases from V and 12 from J, leaving 13 bases between them. Per germline, CDR1 LNHDA and CDR2 SQIVND (reference sequence). This chain's CDR3 is CASSGWESHTF. Written as DNA, the CDR3 is TGTGCCAGTAGTGGGTGGGAGTCTCACACCTTC.

The gene calls are TRBV13 and TRBJ1-3; D is unresolved. Germline V gives CDR1 PRHDT, CDR2 FYEKMQ (reference sequence). The CDR3 consists of 12 residues. V was trimmed by 5 bases and J by 0 bases, leaving 2 bases between them. CDR3 coding DNA: TGTGCCAGCAGCCACTCTGGAAACACCATATATTTT. This codes for CASSHSGNTIYF.

This chain joins TRBV10-3 and TRBJ1-2, with 7 bases lining up with TRBD1. CDR3 size: 15 residues. J lost 4 bases, V lost 5 bases, and 10 bases had no gene match. Germline V CDR1 and CDR2: ENHRY, SYGVKD. CDR3: CAISTPGQTVYGYTF. The CDR3 nucleotides are TGTGCCATCAGTACCCCGGGACAGACTGTCTATGGCTACACCTTC.

The chain couples TRBV7-2 to TRBJ2-3; 7 bases line up with TRBD2. CDR3 length: 16 residues. Germline lookup yields CDR1 SGHTA and CDR2 FQGNSA. After removal of 2 bases from V and 4 bases from J, the junction contained 9 bases not matched to a gene. The CDR3 DNA reads as TGTGCCAGCAGCTTATCAGGACTAGGAGGGGCAGATACGCAGTATTTT. Amino acids: CASSLSGLGGADTQYF.

The rearrangement links TRBV2 to TRBJ2-7; 11 bases match TRBD2. The CDR3 loop spans 15 amino acids. J was trimmed by 5 bases and V by 4 bases; bases with no gene match: 7. CDR1 and CDR2 (germline): SNHLY, FYNNEI. The CDR3 DNA reads TGTGCCAGCAGTGGCCATAGCGGGGGGGCGGACGAGCAGTACTTC. Protein: CASSGHSGGADEQYF.

This chain uses TRBV5-6 with TRBJ1-1, with a possible D match to TRBD1 (5 bases). CDR1 and CDR2 (germline): SGHDT, YYEEEE. The CDR3 is 14 residues long. Trimming stripped 2 bases from V and 4 bases from J, with 12 bases between. CDR3 bases: TGTGCCAGCAGCTTCGGGGGATTGGGCACTGAAGCTTTCTTT. Translating it yields CASSFGGLGTEAFF.